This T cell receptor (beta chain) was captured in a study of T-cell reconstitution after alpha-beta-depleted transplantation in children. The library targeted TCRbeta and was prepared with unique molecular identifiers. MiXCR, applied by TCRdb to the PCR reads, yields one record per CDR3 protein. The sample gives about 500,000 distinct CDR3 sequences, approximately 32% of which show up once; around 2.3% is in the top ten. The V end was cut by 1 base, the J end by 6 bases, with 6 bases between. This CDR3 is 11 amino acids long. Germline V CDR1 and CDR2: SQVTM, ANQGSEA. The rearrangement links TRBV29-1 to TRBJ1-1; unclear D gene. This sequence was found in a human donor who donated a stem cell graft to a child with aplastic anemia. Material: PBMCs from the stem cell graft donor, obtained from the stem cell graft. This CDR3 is CSVEGFAEAFF. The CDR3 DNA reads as TGCAGCGTTGAAGGGTTTGCTGAAGCTTTCTTT.